The entry that follows covers one T cell receptor beta chain sequence. Its antigen is still unknown. The data were taken from a study of shared clonotypes between healthy human individuals. Turning to the study itself: Per donor, three plates held CD4 naive cells, three held CD4 memory, two held CD8 naive and one held CD8 memory. Study results and caveats: Investigators collected only blood, and repertoires in tissues likely differ.

V shed 6 bases and J shed 7 bases, with 13 bases lying between them. The germline gives CDR1 SQVTM, CDR2 ANQGSEA. The CDR3 sequence is 12 residues long. Naive CD8 populations comprised CD45RO-negative cells positively selected for CCR7, excluding terminally differentiated effector memory CD45RA+ cells. Produced via immunoSEQ multiplex PCR; TCRdb's table is partial and in-frame only. The sample includes approximately 600,000 clones, about 95% seen only once; the top ten take 0.11%. This TCR came from a woman between 25 and 40 years old in good health. The chain carries TRBV29-1 and TRBJ2-1; a possible D gene is TRBD2 (6 bases). The sequenced sample consisted of naive CD8+ T cells sorted from blood. The CDR3 is CSVPGSWNEQFF. In DNA, the CDR3 is TGCAGCGTCCCCGGGAGTTGGAATGAGCAGTTCTTC.